This TCR beta chain was retrieved from a study of shared clonotypes between healthy human individuals. The authors split each subset's genomic DNA evenly across several immunoSEQ plates. Data came from immunoSEQ multiplex PCR; TCRdb stores just in-frame clones and leaves some out. The sample yields some 2.1 million clones, 93% seen once. Naive-designated CD8 cells lacked CD45RO, were positively enriched for CCR7, and omitted terminally differentiated effector memory CD45RA+ cells. V gave up 7 bases and J gave up 3 bases, with 7 bases separating them. The CDR3 runs 11 residues. Germline V gene sequence: CDR1 LNHDA, CDR2 SQIVND (reference sequence).

Specimen: naive CD8+ T cells from PBMCs. The chain has TRBV19 and TRBJ2-7, with D unclear. This receptor was taken from a man aged 18 to 30 in good health. Some clones in this sample may be carry-over from other donors' samples. For the CDR3, the DNA is TGTGCCAGTAATTCGGGCTACGAGCAGTACTTC. Translating gives CASNSGYEQYF.